This T cell receptor (beta chain) was sequenced in a study of blood T cells in healthy people across ages. Study results and caveats: Leaving the PBMCs unsorted stopped any conclusive comparison of naive versus antigen-experienced cells. The long-lived group displayed more naive CD4+ cells, plus higher diversity, than the aged donors did. Considered underestimates were the diversity estimates obtained from one million T cells.

Combining a sample-barcoded 5' primer with a J-beta primer mix, a second PCR ran for 7 to 11 cycles. TCRdb re-derived calls from the 5' RACE reads in MiXCR, one entry per CDR3 protein. The sample carries roughly 800,000 distinct CDR3 sequences, about 48% recorded once. Per-sample PBMC isolation yielded at least 6.5 million cells. The germline gives CDR1 GTSNPN, CDR2 SVGIG (reference sequence). This CDR3 comprises 13 residues. Concerning this clonotype: What it binds is not known.

The source is a man aged 80 or over in good health. This chain joins TRBV30 and TRBJ2-7; tentative D call: TRBD2 (6 bases). With the DNA end fitting TRBJ2-5 better, the J assignment may be wrong. The sequenced sample consisted of blood. CDR3 nucleotides: TGTGCCTGGAGTGTGGCTAGCGCAGAGACCCAGTACTTC. Translating it yields CAWSVASAETQYF.